What follows are 16 T cell receptor beta chains derived from one specimen sequenced in a study of shared clonotypes between healthy human individuals (TCRdb year 2020). Libraries came from the immunoSEQ multiplex PCR assay. TCRdb limited this immuneACCESS table to in-frame rearrangements with V and J called. A share of clones is missing; checked studies link under half to unresolved V genes, and the rest is unexplained. The sample table contains a few million clones; only one count was recorded for 90% to 95% of them. The top ten hold around 0.14% of the sample. Input material: naive CD4+ T cells sorted from blood. The sample's cell subset or site label is to be understood as: CD45RA+ positively selected. The origin of the receptors is a man aged 18 to 29 in good health.

The chain has TRBV10-3 and TRBJ2-7; a possible D gene is TRBD1 (5 bases). V lost 11 bases and J 4 bases, leaving 21 bases between the germline ends. Germline assignment: CDR1 ENHRY and CDR2 SYGVKD. This CDR3 region has 14 residues. CDR3 residues: CASLAAQGSYEQYF. CDR3 DNA: TGTGCCTCCCTCGCGGCCCAGGGTTCATACGAGCAGTACTTC.

The rearrangement uses TRBV6-5 and TRBJ1-2, with D possibly being TRBD1 (5 bases). CDR3 size: 14 residues. With 5 bases removed from V and 4 bases from J, the gap between germline ends came to 14 bases. Germline CDR1 MNHEY, CDR2 SVGAGI. CDR3 sequence: CASSPARGPYGYTF. In nucleotides, the CDR3 is TGTGCCAGCAGTCCAGCTCGGGGACCCTATGGCTACACCTTC.

Worth noting for this clone: The sample contains more than one DNA sequence encoding this CDR3. The chain couples TRBV18 to TRBJ1-1; D perhaps matches TRBD1 (5 bases). CDR3 length equals 13 residues. V lost 6 bases to trimming and J lost 4 bases, with 12 bases between them. CDR1 and CDR2 from the germline V gene are KGHSH and LQKENI. CDR3 residues: CASSREGSTEAFF. CDR3 nucleotides: TGTGCCAGCTCCCGAGAGGGGTCCACTGAAGCTTTCTTT.

The chain carries TRBV30 and TRBJ2-3, with a possible D match to TRBD1 (6 bases). The CDR3 extends over 13 amino acids. Germline CDR1 and CDR2: GTSNPN and SVGIG (reference sequence). The V end lost 2 bases, the J end lost 4 bases, and 10 bases lay between the germline ends. The CDR3 sequence is CAWSTKGADTQYF. CDR3 coding DNA: TGTGCCTGGAGTACTAAGGGGGCAGATACGCAGTATTTT.

The genes are TRBV5-5 and TRBJ2-7, with a possible D match to TRBD2 (6 bases). The CDR3 covers 15 residues. Germline CDR1 is SGHKS and CDR2 is YYEKEE (reference sequence). V was shortened by 0 bases and J by 6 bases, with 16 bases between the two germline ends. CDR3 region: CASSLVREKGREQYF. The CDR3 DNA is TGTGCCAGCAGCTTGGTTCGGGAGAAAGGTCGCGAGCAGTACTTC.

The J gene is TRBJ2-7, the V gene TRBV7-2; a possible D gene is TRBD2 (6 bases). This CDR3 has 15 amino acids. V was clipped by 1 base and J by 2 bases, with 12 bases between them. Germline V gene data show CDR1 as SGHTA and CDR2 as FQGNSA. CDR3 protein: CASSLVWDSTYEQYF. The CDR3 DNA sequence: TGTGCCAGCAGCTTAGTCTGGGACTCCACCTACGAGCAGTACTTC.

This sequence joins TRBV29-1 and TRBJ2-1; no clear D. In germline, CDR1 is SQVTM, CDR2 ANQGSEA. The V end lost 8 bases, the J end lost 3 bases, and 8 bases lay between the germline ends. The CDR3 contains 11 residues. CDR3 region: CSFVFYNEQFF. The CDR3 nucleotides read TGCAGCTTTGTGTTCTACAATGAGCAGTTCTTC.

About this clone itself: Other DNA sequences of this sample code for an identical CDR3. The V gene is TRBV20-1, the J gene TRBJ1-3; no clear D gene. The CDR3 contains 11 residues. Germline assignment: CDR1 DFQATT and CDR2 SNEGSKA (reference sequence). The germline V and J ends were trimmed by 6 bases and 0 bases, with 3 bases remaining between them. CDR3 coding DNA: TGCAGTGCAAACTCTGGAAACACCATATATTTT. Protein product: CSANSGNTIYF.

The genes are TRBV2 and TRBJ2-5; either TRBD1 or TRBD2 may supply D (5 bases each). Trimming pared 6 bases from V and 4 bases from J, leaving 18 bases between. The CDR3 is 15 residues long. The germline V gene encodes CDR1 SNHLY and CDR2 FYNNEI. This chain's CDR3 is CASRGSRVSVETQYF. For the CDR3, the DNA is TGTGCCAGCAGGGGGAGCAGGGTCAGTGTAGAGACCCAGTACTTC.

This chain links TRBV19 with TRBJ1-6; D is ambiguous. V lost 5 bases, J lost 7 bases, and 15 bases lay in between. CDR1 is LNHDA, CDR2 SQIVND, per germline (reference sequence). The length of the CDR3 is 15 residues. Here the CDR3 reads CASSLTGGSNSPLHF. CDR3 DNA: TGTGCCAGTAGTCTCACGGGAGGGTCCAATTCACCCCTCCACTTT.

In this sample, this clone turned up once. The CDR3 region has the DNA TGTGCCAGCAGCCCGCAGGCTAGCGGGGCCTACGAGCAGTACTTC. Its protein product is CASSPQASGAYEQYF. The genes are TRBV9 and TRBJ2-7; the match to TRBD2 covers 9 bases. The V gene end was trimmed by 4 bases and the J gene end by 2 bases; junction bases not matched to a gene: 7. CDR3 length equals 15 residues. Germline V CDR1 and CDR2: SGDLS, YYNGEE.

With regard to this clone: The sample carries other DNA sequences with the same CDR3. V gene TRBV5-4 combines with J gene TRBJ1-6; D call uncertain. The CDR3 runs 12 residues. V was trimmed by 2 bases and J by 7 bases, leaving 4 bases between them. The germline V gene has CDR1 SGHNT and CDR2 YYREEE (reference sequence). The chain's CDR3 is CASSLNNSPLHF. In nucleotides, the CDR3 is TGTGCCAGCAGCTTAAACAATTCACCCCTCCACTTT. Full variable domain (missing parts from reference TRBV5-4 and TRBJ1-6): ETGVTQSPTHLIKTRGQQVTLRCSSQSGHNTVSWYQQALGQGPQFIFQYYREEENGRGNFPPRFSGLQFPNYSSELNVNALELDDSALYLCASSLNNSPLHFGNGTRLTVT.

V gene TRBV18 combines with J gene TRBJ2-2; 14 bases fit TRBD2. V shed 6 bases and J 6 bases; nucleotides not matched to a gene: 3. The CDR3 extends over 15 amino acids. The germline gives CDR1 KGHSH, CDR2 LQKENI. Here the CDR3 DNA reads TGTGCCAGCTCCCCGGGACTAGCGGGAGCCGGGGAGCTGTTTTTT. Its translation: CASSPGLAGAGELFF. The whole variable domain, filled in from reference TRBV18 and TRBJ2-2, reads NAGVMQNPRHLVRRRGQEARLRCSPMKGHSHVYWYRQLPEEGLKFMVYLQKENIIDESGMPKERFSAEFPKEGPSILRIQQVVRGDSAAYFCASSPGLAGAGELFFGEGSRLTVL.

The chain combines TRBV10-2 with TRBJ2-5; 8 bases are a match to TRBD2. The CDR3 sequence is 15 residues long. CDR1 is WSHSY, CDR2 SAAADI, per germline. The J segment lost 0 bases and the V segment lost 6 bases, leaving 6 bases of the junction unmatched. The CDR3 is CASRWTSSHQETQYF. DNA for the CDR3: TGCGCCAGCAGGTGGACTAGCTCCCACCAAGAGACCCAGTACTTC.

The V gene is TRBV6-5, the J gene TRBJ1-6; D uncertain. In germline, CDR1 is MNHEY, CDR2 SVGAGI. V was cut by 2 bases and J by 4 bases, with 6 bases left in between. The CDR3 has 14 amino acids. The CDR3 protein is CASSYGIYNSPLHF. The DNA of the CDR3 is TGTGCCAGCAGTTACGGCATATATAATTCACCCCTCCACTTT.

This rearrangement joins TRBV13 to TRBJ2-7, with 8 nucleotides matching TRBD2. Germline-derived CDR1 and CDR2 are PRHDT and FYEKMQ (reference sequence). V dropped 9 bases and J dropped 2; count of bases not matched to a gene: 9. This CDR3 has 14 residues. The CDR3 region is CASARGGMAYEQYF. CDR3 DNA sequence: TGTGCCAGTGCCCGGGGGGGAATGGCCTACGAGCAGTACTTC.